Below are 30 T cell receptor beta chains sequenced from a single sample in a study of cytomegalovirus exposure and HLA in healthy donors. PCR employed 60 Vbeta and 13 Jbeta primers. Repertoires were generated with immunoSEQ multiplex PCR, while TCRdb's copy carries only in-frame clones and drops some. The data contain around 130,000 clones, 75% to 85% of them singletons. The source material was PBMCs. The receptors stem from a man aged 50 or older in good health and CMV-seronegative.

This clone was detected a few times. The gene calls are TRBV5-1 and TRBJ2-3; D is possibly TRBD2 (5 bases). V lost 2 bases to trimming and J lost 0 bases, with 10 bases between them. CDR1 and CDR2 (germline): SGHRS, YFSETQ. The CDR3 spans 15 residues. The CDR3 reads CASSFGIPSTDTQYF. The CDR3 nucleotides read TGCGCCAGCAGCTTCGGGATCCCTAGCACAGATACGCAGTATTTT.

This clone has just one count. The V call is TRBV18, the J call TRBJ2-7, with D perhaps matching TRBD1 (6 bases). Trimming left V 2 bases short and J 3 bases short, with 11 bases between. There are 14 residues in the CDR3. CDR1 and CDR2 (germline): KGHSH, LQKENI. The CDR3 DNA follows: TGTGCCAGCTCACCAGCAGGGGCCCACTACGAGCAGTACTTC. Its protein is CASSPAGAHYEQYF. Filled out from reference TRBV18 and TRBJ2-7, the complete variable domain reads NAGVMQNPRHLVRRRGQEARLRCSPMKGHSHVYWYRQLPEEGLKFMVYLQKENIIDESGMPKERFSAEFPKEGPSILRIQQVVRGDSAAYFCASSPAGAHYEQYFGPGTRLTVT.

The genes are TRBV5-1 and TRBJ1-5, with 8 nucleotides matching TRBD1. With 4 bases clipped from V and 2 bases from J, the junction kept 2 bases outside the gene matches. This CDR3 comprises 14 residues. CDR1 and CDR2 (germline): SGHRS, YFSETQ. CDR3 region: CASSPGQGNQPQHF. CDR3 in DNA: TGCGCCAGCAGCCCGGGACAGGGCAATCAGCCCCAGCATTTT.

This chain links TRBV5-1 with TRBJ1-1, with no clear D. In germline, CDR1 is SGHRS, CDR2 YFSETQ. The V gene lost 0 bases and the J gene lost 5 bases, with 11 bases spanning the gap. The CDR3 has 14 amino acids. CDR3 nucleotides: TGCGCCAGCAGCTTGGGCGGACGGGAAACTGAAGCTTTCTTT. Amino acid sequence: CASSLGGRETEAFF.

V and J are TRBV7-3 and TRBJ1-1, with no clear D. V was clipped by 0 bases and J by 4 bases, with 12 bases between them. This CDR3 contains 15 residues. CDR1 and CDR2 (germline): SGHTA, FQGTGA. CDR3 in DNA: TGTGCCAGCAGCTTAACATCCGCGGGGATCACTGAAGCTTTCTTT. Encoded protein: CASSLTSAGITEAFF.

V and J are TRBV11-2 and TRBJ1-4; tentative D call: TRBD1 (5 bases). Trimming took off 7 bases at V and 6 bases at J, with 18 bases between the two ends. Germline values: CDR1 SGHAT, CDR2 FQNNGV. The CDR3 runs 15 residues. The CDR3 region is CASNDKGRAHEKLFF. The CDR3 DNA reads as TGTGCCAGCAACGATAAGGGGAGGGCTCATGAAAAACTGTTTTTT. Combining the CDR3 with reference TRBV11-2 and TRBJ1-4 gives the whole variable domain EAGVAQSPRYKIIEKRQSVAFWCNPISGHATLYWYQQILGQGPKLLIQFQNNGVVDDSQLPKDRFSAERLKGVDSTLKIQPAKLEDSAVYLCASNDKGRAHEKLFFGSGTQLSVL.

This chain joins TRBV9 and TRBJ1-2; no firm D call. Germline CDR1 is SGDLS and CDR2 is YYNGEE. The CDR3 has 12 amino acids. Trimming pared 3 bases from V and 4 bases from J, leaving 7 bases between. The CDR3 region has the DNA TGTGCCAGCAGCGCCGAGGGCTATGGCTACACCTTC. Its protein is CASSAEGYGYTF.

This chain links TRBV13 with TRBJ1-1; D unclear. Germline V gene sequence: CDR1 PRHDT, CDR2 FYEKMQ (reference sequence). The CDR3 consists of 12 residues. V lost 5 bases and J 7 bases, leaving 11 bases between the germline ends. CDR3 in amino acids: CASSNAGDEAFF. In nucleotides, the CDR3 is TGTGCCAGCAGCAACGCCGGGGATGAAGCTTTCTTT.

The V gene is TRBV6-5, the J gene TRBJ1-4; D call uncertain. The CDR3 contains 14 residues. CDR1 is MNHEY and CDR2 is SVGAGI in the germline V gene. V lost 6 bases, J lost 5 bases, and 13 bases lay in between. The CDR3 nucleotides read TGTGCCAGCAGCCCCAGTCCCATCAATGAAAAACTGTTTTTT. Translated, it gives CASSPSPINEKLFF.

The rearrangement links TRBV9 to TRBJ1-2, with D possibly matching TRBD1 (5 bases). Germline V gene lookup returns CDR1 SGDLS and CDR2 YYNGEE. The CDR3 is 16 amino acids. Trimming pared 0 bases from V and 6 bases from J, leaving 18 bases between. The CDR3 DNA follows: TGTGCCAGCAGCGTAGAAGTGGGACTCAGGGCGGATGGCTACACCTTC. It is translated as CASSVEVGLRADGYTF.

The rearrangement uses TRBV7-9 and TRBJ2-3; the match to TRBD1 covers 10 bases. J was trimmed by 1 base and V by 4 bases; bases with no gene match: 5. This CDR3 has 16 residues. CDR1 and CDR2 from the germline V gene are SEHNR and FQNEAQ (reference sequence). The CDR3 region is CASSSPDRGRTDTQYF. The CDR3 DNA is TGTGCCAGCAGCTCACCCGACAGGGGGCGCACAGATACGCAGTATTTT.

This chain links TRBV5-1 with TRBJ1-2; D unresolved. Germline CDR1 is SGHRS and CDR2 is YFSETQ. CDR3 length equals 16 residues. V was cut by 6 bases and J by 2 bases, with 20 bases left in between. CDR3 sequence: CASTPGPGNSNYGYTF. CDR3 DNA: TGCGCCAGCACCCCGGGTCCGGGAAACTCGAACTATGGCTACACCTTC.

The chain links TRBV19 to TRBJ1-2; 7 bases agree with TRBD1. Germline V lookup: CDR1 LNHDA, CDR2 SQIVND (reference sequence). The CDR3 is made up of 12 amino acids. J lost 7 bases, V lost 5 bases, and 4 bases had no gene match. The CDR3 nucleotides are TGTGCCAGTAGTTTGGGGACAGTTGGCTACACCTTC. Protein: CASSLGTVGYTF.

The CDR3 DNA follows: TGTGCCTGGAGTCGATCCGGGACAGGGGGCGTCTATAATTCACCCCTCCACTTT. It yields the protein CAWSRSGTGGVYNSPLHF. V and J are TRBV30 and TRBJ1-6; 12 bases align to TRBD1. Germline values: CDR1 GTSNPN, CDR2 SVGIG (reference sequence). The CDR3 runs to 18 residues. Losses at the gene ends were 2 bases for V and 3 bases for J; bases not matched to a gene: 8.

This clone is a singleton in its sample. The rearrangement links TRBV7-6 to TRBJ2-5, with 10 positions matching TRBD2. Germline-derived CDR1 and CDR2 are SGHVS and FNYEAQ. The CDR3 contains 19 residues. The V gene end was trimmed by 5 bases and the J gene end by 1 base; junction bases not matched to a gene: 16. CDR3 sequence: CASSPYPAGGPSGQETQYF. In DNA form, the CDR3 reads TGTGCCAGCAGCCCTTACCCAGCGGGGGGGCCTAGTGGCCAAGAGACCCAGTACTTC.

V usage is TRBV21-1 and J usage is TRBJ2-5; the table calls TRBD1, which could not be checked here. TRBV21-1 is flagged as a pseudogene. This CDR3 spans 16 amino acids. The CDR3 DNA sequence: TGTGCCAGCAGCAAAGAGGGACAGGGGGCTCGAGAGACCCAGTACTTC. This sequence encodes CASSKEGQGARETQYF.

The chain uses TRBV9 and TRBJ1-6; TRBD1 aligns across 7 bases. Germline trimming cut 1 base from V and 8 bases from J; bases unmatched to any gene: 6. The length of the CDR3 is 15 residues. Germline CDR1 reads SGDLS; CDR2 reads YYNGEE. CDR3 in DNA: TGTGCCAGCAGCGTATTAGGGGGCAGTGATTCACCCCTCCACTTT. As protein: CASSVLGGSDSPLHF.

The chain couples TRBV5-4 to TRBJ2-1; 11 bases are a match to TRBD2. The junction had 17 bases not matched to a gene; V was cut back by 4 bases and J by 8 bases. Germline values: CDR1 SGHNT, CDR2 YYREEE (reference sequence). The CDR3 is made up of 18 amino acids. The CDR3 coding sequence is TGTGCCAGCAGCCAAGGGGGGTTAGCGGGGGGGCCGCGGGATGAGCAGTTCTTC. Its translation: CASSQGGLAGGPRDEQFF.

Written as DNA, the CDR3 is TGTGCCAGCATAACGGGGAACATTCAGTACTTC. Encoded protein: CASITGNIQYF. The chain uses TRBV2 and TRBJ2-4, with TRBD2 as a possible D gene (5 bases). CDR3 size: 11 residues. The germline V gene has CDR1 SNHLY and CDR2 FYNNEI. Trimming pared 7 bases from V and 7 bases from J, leaving 8 bases between.

The chain has TRBV29-1 and TRBJ1-1; D is uncertain. This CDR3 region has 12 residues. Germline V gene sequence: CDR1 SQVTM, CDR2 ANQGSEA. The V end lost 7 bases, the J end lost 0 bases, and 9 bases lay between the germline ends. CDR3 DNA: TGCAGCGGAAGGAGCTTGAACACTGAAGCTTTCTTT. It is translated as CSGRSLNTEAFF.

This chain joins TRBV15 and TRBJ1-1; the D gene is possibly TRBD1 (6 bases). With 3 bases removed from V and 8 bases from J, the gap between germline ends came to 16 bases. In germline, CDR1 is LNHNV, CDR2 YYDKDF (reference sequence). This CDR3 has 14 residues. CDR3 loop: CATSSRTGFGEAFF. The DNA for the CDR3 is TGTGCCACCAGCAGTCGCACAGGGTTTGGGGAAGCTTTCTTT.

J is TRBJ1-5 and V is TRBV30; D not resolved. Germline V gives CDR1 GTSNPN, CDR2 SVGIG (reference sequence). CDR3 size: 16 residues. Deletions cut 0 bases from V and 3 bases from J, with 15 bases between. The CDR3 loop reads CAWSVLRCYNNQPQHF. CDR3 DNA: TGTGCCTGGAGTGTACTGAGGTGTTATAACAATCAGCCCCAGCATTTT.

The chain joins TRBV7-9 to TRBJ2-1, with D possibly TRBD2 on 6 matching bases. V lost 3 bases and J lost 6, with 24 bases in between. Looked up from germline, CDR1 is SEHNR and CDR2 is FQNEAQ (reference sequence). CDR3 length: 18 amino acids. For the CDR3, the DNA is TGTGCCAGCAGCTTGGCTTTGTCGGAGGGGTTGGCCCCCAATGAGCAGTTCTTC. It specifies CASSLALSEGLAPNEQFF.

V is TRBV9 and J is TRBJ2-2; possibly TRBD2 for D (7 bases). The CDR3 runs to 16 residues. From germline, CDR1 is SGDLS and CDR2 YYNGEE. V lost 4 bases, J lost 6 bases, and 19 bases lay in between. The CDR3 nucleotides read TGTGCCAGCAGCAAGTACGGGGGGCCTAGCGCCGGGGAGCTGTTTTTT. Amino acid sequence: CASSKYGGPSAGELFF.

This clone appeared a single time. V usage is TRBV9 and J usage is TRBJ1-1, with TRBD1 as a possible D gene (5 bases). CDR1 is SGDLS, CDR2 YYNGEE, per germline. V was shortened by 7 bases and J by 1 base, with 14 bases between the two germline ends. There are 14 residues in the CDR3. The chain's CDR3 is CASGTWGSNTEAFF. The CDR3 coding sequence is TGTGCCAGCGGGACTTGGGGGTCGAACACTGAAGCTTTCTTT.

The gene calls are TRBV6-6 and TRBJ1-1; TRBD1 matches 7 bases. The germline CDR1 and CDR2 sequences are MNHNY and SVGAGI (reference sequence). J lost 4 bases, V lost 2 bases, and 4 bases had no gene match. The length of the CDR3 is 14 residues. CDR3 in DNA: TGTGCCAGCAGTTACGAGACAGGGAGCACTGAAGCTTTCTTT. It yields the protein CASSYETGSTEAFF.

This clone was counted a single time. V gene TRBV28 combines with J gene TRBJ2-1; 7 bases fit TRBD2. After removal of 3 bases from V and 6 bases from J, the junction contained 14 bases not matched to a gene. The V gene's germline CDR1 is MDHEN and CDR2 SYDVKM. CDR3 length: 17 amino acids. The CDR3 nucleotides read TGTGCCAGCAGTTTCCCCATCACTAGCGAGCCGTCCAATGAGCAGTTCTTC. Residues: CASSFPITSEPSNEQFF.

This clone was observed a few times. The chain links TRBV5-6 to TRBJ1-1; D possibly corresponds to TRBD1 (6 bases). Germline lookup yields CDR1 SGHDT and CDR2 YYEEEE. The V gene lost 0 bases and the J gene lost 3 bases, with 12 bases spanning the gap. The length of the CDR3 is 15 residues. CDR3 residues: CASSLEGQTHTEAFF. The DNA of the CDR3 is TGTGCCAGCAGCTTGGAAGGACAGACACACACTGAAGCTTTCTTT.

The chain employs TRBV10-3 and TRBJ2-7; D not resolved. Germline loops: CDR1 ENHRY, CDR2 SYGVKD. Trimming took off 3 bases at V and 2 bases at J, with 14 bases between the two ends. CDR3 size: 15 residues. The CDR3 spells CAISEGGSLTYEQYF. As DNA, the CDR3 is TGTGCCATCAGTGAAGGCGGATCCCTTACCTACGAGCAGTACTTC.

This chain links TRBV7-8 with TRBJ2-1; TRBD2 agrees at 8 bases. V shed 3 bases, J shed 7 bases, and the junction held 8 bases outside the gene matches. Germline V gives CDR1 SGHVS, CDR2 FQNEAQ. The CDR3 contains 15 residues. The CDR3 DNA sequence: TGTGCCAGCAGCTTCAGCGGGGGCTCCATGAATGAGCAGTTCTTC. Translated: CASSFSGGSMNEQFF.